One sample yielded the 17 T cell receptor beta chains listed below, sequenced in a study of T cell responses to AZD1222 COVID-19 vaccine. Libraries were prepared by immunoSEQ multiplex PCR; TCRdb keeps only in-frame clonotypes and omits some of them. The sample shows roughly 140,000 clones, 75% to 90% of them seen only once. Sequenced here: peripheral blood, sampled on day 0 of AZD1222 vaccination. Receptors were obtained from an adult in good health.

The V and J genes are TRBV4-1 and TRBJ1-2; D unresolved. V lost 0 bases and J lost 1, with 6 bases in between. Germline V CDR1 and CDR2: MGHRA, YSYEKL. The CDR3 runs 14 residues. The CDR3 is CASSQEAFNYGYTF. The CDR3 DNA sequence: TGCGCCAGCAGCCAAGAAGCTTTTAACTATGGCTACACCTTC.

In this sample, this clone turned up once. V is TRBV5-1 and J is TRBJ2-7, with TRBD2 matching 8 bases. Germline assignment: CDR1 SGHRS and CDR2 YFSETQ. J was trimmed by 6 bases and V by 0 bases; bases with no gene match: 17. There are 18 residues in the CDR3. Here the CDR3 reads CASSLAAPPGLEESEQYF. The DNA of the CDR3 is TGCGCCAGCAGCTTGGCGGCCCCACCGGGACTAGAGGAGTCCGAGCAGTACTTC.

The V call is TRBV19, the J call TRBJ2-6; D tentatively fits TRBD1 or TRBD2 (5 bases each). The V and J ends lost 7 bases and 0 bases respectively, with 16 bases between them. Germline values: CDR1 LNHDA, CDR2 SQIVND (reference sequence). The CDR3 extends over 17 amino acids. The CDR3 bases are TGTGCCAGTATCAGTTTGGGGGTCCGCTCTGGGGCCAACGTCCTGACTTTC. Protein product: CASISLGVRSGANVLTF.

The chain recombines TRBV27 with TRBJ1-2; 10 bases are a match to TRBD1. CDR1 and CDR2 from the germline V gene are MNHEY and SMNVEV (reference sequence). This CDR3 has 14 residues. Losses at the gene ends were 5 bases for V and 4 bases for J; bases not matched to a gene: 4. CDR3 residues: CASSDRGPSYGYTF. Here the CDR3 DNA reads TGTGCCAGCAGTGACAGGGGGCCGTCCTATGGCTACACCTTC.

V gene TRBV12-5 combines with J gene TRBJ2-1, with a weak D call TRBD1 (6 bases). Germline CDR1 is LGHNT and CDR2 is FRNRAP. The CDR3 consists of 16 residues. The V gene lost 1 base and the J gene lost 7 bases, with 17 bases spanning the gap. The CDR3 loop reads CASGLGVTGSINEQFF. CDR3 DNA: TGTGCTAGTGGTTTGGGGGTGACAGGTTCAATTAATGAGCAGTTCTTC.

CDR3 protein: CALYKGEQYF. The CDR3 DNA reads as TGTGCCTTGTATAAAGGAGAGCAGTATTTT. The rearrangement uses TRBV30 and TRBJ2-3; D call uncertain. Trimming shortened V by 7 bases and J by 11 bases, and 13 bases separated the two germline ends. Germline CDR1 reads GTSNPN; CDR2 reads SVGIG (reference sequence). This CDR3 region has 10 residues.

The chain links TRBV5-1 to TRBJ1-1; 9 bases agree with TRBD1. The CDR3 contains 19 residues. The germline CDR1 and CDR2 sequences are SGHRS and YFSETQ. The ends lost 4 bases at V and 5 bases at J; junction bases unmatched: 21. CDR3: CASSGRLGTGNFLSTEAFF. The CDR3 DNA reads as TGCGCCAGCAGCGGGCGACTAGGGACAGGGAATTTCCTATCAACTGAAGCTTTCTTT.

The CDR3 is CASRLQGNTEAFF. DNA of the CDR3: TGTGCCAGCAGACTTCAGGGGAACACTGAAGCTTTCTTT. The rearrangement uses TRBV11-2 and TRBJ1-1; TRBD1 is a possible D gene (5 bases). Trimming cost V 6 bases and J 1 base, with 9 bases left between them. Germline V CDR1 and CDR2: SGHAT, FQNNGV. The CDR3 has 13 amino acids. The full variable domain, rest sourced from reference TRBV11-2 and TRBJ1-1, is EAGVAQSPRYKIIEKRQSVAFWCNPISGHATLYWYQQILGQGPKLLIQFQNNGVVDDSQLPKDRFSAERLKGVDSTLKIQPAKLEDSAVYLCASRLQGNTEAFFGQGTRLTVV.

The V call is TRBV29-1, the J call TRBJ1-2; 7 nucleotides match TRBD1. The germline gives CDR1 SQVTM, CDR2 ANQGSEA. This CDR3 contains 12 residues. Trimming removed 7 bases from V and 8 bases from J; junction bases left unmatched: 10. CDR3 protein: CSAGQSYVGYTF. The CDR3 bases are TGCAGCGCGGGACAGTCCTATGTGGGCTACACCTTC.

The chain joins TRBV30 to TRBJ2-3; D not certain. V was pared by 2 bases and J by 5 bases, with 11 bases between. Germline V gene sequence: CDR1 GTSNPN, CDR2 SVGIG (reference sequence). This CDR3 has 13 residues. CDR3 residues: CAWSTRTVDTQYF. The DNA of the CDR3 is TGTGCCTGGAGTACCCGGACGGTAGATACGCAGTATTTT. Drawing the rest from reference TRBV30 and TRBJ2-3, the complete variable domain is SQTIHQWPATLVQPVGSPLSLECTVEGTSNPNLYWYRQAAGRGLQLLFYSVGIGQISSEVPQNLSASRPQDRQFILSSKKLLLSDSGFYLCAWSTRTVDTQYFGPGTRLTVL.

The chain joins TRBV24-1 to TRBJ2-2; D gene ambiguous. The CDR3 runs 15 residues. Germline V gene data show CDR1 as KGHDR and CDR2 as SFDVKD. The germline V and J ends were trimmed by 2 bases and 5 bases, with 11 bases remaining between them. The CDR3: CATSDSRTPTGELFF. CDR3 in DNA: TGTGCCACCAGTGATTCCCGGACCCCAACCGGGGAGCTGTTTTTT.

The V gene is TRBV30, the J gene TRBJ1-1; TRBD1 is a possible D gene (5 bases). V was clipped by 2 bases and J by 0 bases, with 7 bases between them. From germline, CDR1 is GTSNPN and CDR2 SVGIG (reference sequence). The CDR3 is 13 residues long. In DNA, the CDR3 is TGTGCCTGGAGTCAGGGATTGAACACTGAAGCTTTCTTT. Translated, it gives CAWSQGLNTEAFF.

On this clone itself: Other DNA sequences in the same sample also yield this CDR3. The CDR3 DNA is TGTGCCAGTACCAAGGACAGGGATCAGCCCCAGCATTTT. Its translation: CASTKDRDQPQHF. The V gene is TRBV19, the J gene TRBJ1-5; 8 bases are shared with TRBD1. Unmatched junction bases numbered 4, after V lost 7 bases and J lost 5 bases. Germline CDR1 reads LNHDA; CDR2 reads SQIVND (reference sequence). The length of the CDR3 is 13 residues.

This clone came up once. The gene calls are TRBV18 and TRBJ1-1; TRBD1 matches 7 bases. After removal of 4 bases from V and 4 bases from J, the junction contained 15 bases not matched to a gene. Germline V gene sequence: CDR1 KGHSH, CDR2 LQKENI. CDR3 length: 17 amino acids. The CDR3 nucleotides read TGTGCCAGCTCACGACAAGGCCCGGACAGGCTGGTCACTGAAGCTTTCTTT. Translating gives CASSRQGPDRLVTEAFF.

V usage is TRBV19 and J usage is TRBJ2-2; maybe TRBD2 (6 bases). The CDR3 consists of 17 residues. Trimming took off 5 bases at V and 5 bases at J, with 21 bases between the two ends. Per the germline V gene, CDR1 is LNHDA and CDR2 is SQIVND (reference sequence). CDR3 residues: CASSPGIGGPGTGELFF. The CDR3 DNA reads TGTGCCAGTAGTCCGGGTATTGGAGGGCCAGGAACCGGGGAGCTGTTTTTT.

As concerns this clone: This same CDR3 is encoded by further DNA sequences in the sample. This sequence joins TRBV3-1 (or the pseudogene TRBV3-2) and TRBJ1-1, with 10 bases lining up with TRBD1. Germline-derived CDR1 and CDR2 are LGHDT and YNNKEL (reference sequence). Trimming took 6 bases from V and 1 from J; bases not matched to a gene: 2. The CDR3 is 14 amino acids. The CDR3 protein is CASSRTGGNTEAFF. CDR3 sequence (DNA): TGTGCCAGCAGTCGGACAGGGGGGAACACTGAAGCTTTCTTT.

The V call is TRBV9, the J call TRBJ1-1; 8 bases fit TRBD1. With 0 bases clipped from V and 7 bases from J, the junction kept 5 bases outside the gene matches. The germline CDR1 and CDR2 sequences are SGDLS and YYNGEE. CDR3 length: 14 residues. The DNA for the CDR3 is TGTGCCAGCAGCGTAGGACAGGGGTACGGTGAAGCTTTCTTT. Its translation: CASSVGQGYGEAFF.